This T cell receptor (beta chain) emerged from a study of blood T cells in healthy people across ages. Of note for this clonotype: The antigen remains unidentified.

PCR was performed a second time for roughly 7 to 12 cycles using a sample-barcoded 5' primer and a J-beta primer mix. A minimum of 2.5 million CDR3-containing paired-end reads was obtained for each sample. MiXCR, applied by TCRdb to the 5' RACE reads, yields one record per CDR3 protein. The sample contains over 1,300,000 distinct CDR3 sequences, around 59% of which appear only once. Regarding the study as a whole: No one knew whether donors had CMV, which possibly confounded expanded clonotype changes.

Healthy Caucasian individuals from Russia aged about 6 to 95 served as donors. Samples each had at least 5.5 micrograms of total RNA extracted. Deletions cut 2 bases from V and 1 base from J, with 11 bases between. The CDR3 contains 15 residues. Per germline, CDR1 MGHRA and CDR2 YSYEKL. J is TRBJ1-2 and V is TRBV4-1; D unresolved. This sequence originates from a man aged 18 to 29 in good health. Specimen: blood. This CDR3 is CASSQRQSYNYGYTF. The CDR3 DNA reads as TGCGCCAGCAGCCAAAGACAATCTTATAACTATGGCTACACCTTC.